This T cell receptor beta chain was retrieved from a study of shared clonotypes between healthy human individuals. Findings and caveats of the study: Richness estimates generally favored naive over memory subsets. Rarefaction exposed incomplete sorted-subset sequencing despite large depth.

CDR1 is WNHNN and CDR2 is SYGVQD in the germline V gene (reference sequence). J lost 0 bases, V lost 0 bases, and 12 bases had no gene match. The CDR3 sequence is 19 residues long. Assay: immunoSEQ multiplex PCR; the TCRdb copy retains only in-frame clones and omits some. The sample lists 800,000 or so clones, roughly 96% occurring once. A word on this clone: The antigen remains undetermined.

Naive CD8 isolation took CD45RO-negative cells positively selected for CCR7 and excluded terminally differentiated effector memory CD45RA+ cells. The TCR comes from a man under 40 in good health. The sequencing sample was made of naive CD8+ T cells sorted from blood. The gene calls are TRBV10-1 and TRBJ2-3; 7 bases align to TRBD2. This CDR3 is CASSESNSGRRESTDTQYF. CDR3 bases: TGCGCCAGCAGTGAGTCGAATAGCGGGCGAAGAGAAAGCACAGATACGCAGTATTTT.